The 13 T cell receptor beta chains below come from one sample, sequenced in a study of hypomethylating agent response in myelodysplastic syndrome. Profiled with immunoSEQ multiplex PCR; TCRdb holds only in-frame clones, not every one. The sample has about 3,500 clones; around 82% are singletons. Source: bone marrow, taken before or after starting hypomethylating agent treatment for myelodysplastic syndrome (not recorded which). Source of these receptors: a human donor with myelodysplastic syndrome.

The chain is built from TRBV2 and TRBJ2-4, with TRBD2 identical over 11 bases. The CDR3 loop spans 16 amino acids. From germline, CDR1 is SNHLY and CDR2 FYNNEI. Trimming cost V 6 bases and J 6 bases; bases outside gene matches: 10. The CDR3 sequence: CASRRGLAGGVNIQYF. The CDR3 nucleotides are TGTGCCAGCAGGAGGGGGCTAGCGGGAGGCGTAAACATTCAGTACTTC.

This clone has more than one count but fewer than ten. This chain connects TRBV28 to TRBJ1-2; D is perhaps TRBD1 (5 bases). V lost 5 bases and J lost 7, with 17 bases in between. CDR3 length equals 14 residues. Looked up from germline, CDR1 is MDHEN and CDR2 is SYDVKM. The CDR3 region has the DNA TGTGCCAGCAGTCCCCTCCCCAGGGTTGGTGGCTACACCTTC. Translating it yields CASSPLPRVGGYTF.

V gene TRBV27 combines with J gene TRBJ1-6; no definite D call. The CDR3 is 18 residues long. Germline V gene data show CDR1 as MNHEY and CDR2 as SMNVEV (reference sequence). The ends were cut back, 0 bases at V and 7 bases at J, with 19 bases in the middle. CDR3 protein: CASSLSSPRSLPNSPLHF. The CDR3 bases are TGTGCCAGCAGTTTATCCTCGCCCAGGAGCCTCCCCAATTCACCCCTCCACTTT.

The rearrangement uses TRBV11-2 and TRBJ2-7; TRBD1 agrees at 8 bases. Looked up from germline, CDR1 is SGHAT and CDR2 is FQNNGV. The CDR3 is 14 residues long. The J segment lost 3 bases and the V segment lost 5 bases, leaving 6 bases of the junction unmatched. DNA of the CDR3: TGTGCCAGCAGCCACGACAGGGGAGGCTACGAGCAGTACTTC. Its translation: CASSHDRGGYEQYF. Looking up the rest from reference TRBV11-2 and TRBJ2-7 gives the full variable domain: EAGVAQSPRYKIIEKRQSVAFWCNPISGHATLYWYQQILGQGPKLLIQFQNNGVVDDSQLPKDRFSAERLKGVDSTLKIQPAKLEDSAVYLCASSHDRGGYEQYFGPGTRLTVT.

This clone was seen a few times. The CDR3 DNA reads TGCGCCAGCAGACTGACAGGCCCCGATAATTCACCCCTCCACTTT. This encodes CASRLTGPDNSPLHF. J is TRBJ1-6 and V is TRBV5-1; possible D gene TRBD1, 6 bases. Germline CDR1 reads SGHRS; CDR2 reads YFSETQ. This CDR3 is 15 amino acids long. The V gene lost 5 bases and the J gene lost 5 bases, with 14 bases spanning the gap.

The CDR3 nucleotides read TGTGCCAGCAGCGGCCCCGGGAGGAATCAGCCCCAGCATTTT. Its translation: CASSGPGRNQPQHF. This chain connects TRBV5-6 to TRBJ1-5; D gene ambiguous. V was clipped by 4 bases and J by 4 bases, with 12 bases between them. Germline V gene sequence: CDR1 SGHDT, CDR2 YYEEEE. This CDR3 comprises 14 residues.

The chain recombines TRBV5-1 with TRBJ1-1; unclear D gene. The CDR3 length is 11 residues. Germline assignment: CDR1 SGHRS and CDR2 YFSETQ. Deletions cut 7 bases from V and 3 bases from J, with 7 bases between. CDR3 sequence: CASGIDTEAFF. The CDR3 DNA follows: TGCGCCAGCGGAATAGACACTGAAGCTTTCTTT.

The chain couples TRBV5-1 to TRBJ2-7; 7 bases line up with TRBD1. The germline V gene encodes CDR1 SGHRS and CDR2 YFSETQ. The CDR3 loop spans 14 amino acids. Losses at the gene ends were 4 bases for V and 2 bases for J; bases not matched to a gene: 6. The CDR3 loop reads CASSPDRFPYEQYF. DNA for the CDR3: TGCGCCAGCAGCCCGGACAGGTTTCCCTACGAGCAGTACTTC.

The V gene is TRBV2, the J gene TRBJ2-7; D is unresolved. The CDR3 has 16 residues. Germline CDR1 reads SNHLY; CDR2 reads FYNNEI. V was clipped by 2 bases and J by 7 bases, with 21 bases between them. The CDR3 region is CASSETPRASAWEQYF. As DNA, the CDR3 is TGTGCCAGCAGTGAAACCCCTCGGGCGAGCGCATGGGAGCAGTACTTC. Variable domain in full (rest from reference TRBV2 and TRBJ2-7): EPEVTQTPSHQVTQMGQEVILRCVPISNHLYFYWYRQILGQKVEFLVSFYNNEISEKSEIFDDQFSVERPDGSNFTLKIRSTKLEDSAMYFCASSETPRASAWEQYFGPGTRLTVT.

The chain uses TRBV7-9 and TRBJ2-3; D unresolved. There are 12 residues in the CDR3. The germline V gene encodes CDR1 SEHNR and CDR2 FQNEAQ (reference sequence). Trimming left V 0 bases short and J 4 bases short, with 2 bases between. The CDR3 sequence: CASSLAPDTQYF. CDR3 nucleotide sequence: TGTGCCAGCAGCTTAGCGCCAGATACGCAGTATTTT.

V usage is TRBV19 and J usage is TRBJ2-5; D remains unclear. The V gene lost 7 bases and the J gene lost 4 bases, with 13 bases spanning the gap. The CDR3 has 13 residues. CDR1 is LNHDA and CDR2 is SQIVND in the germline V gene (reference sequence). The CDR3 DNA reads TGTGCCAGTACGCGGAGTTGGGGAGAGACCCAGTACTTC. Its translation is CASTRSWGETQYF.

The chain joins TRBV5-1 to TRBJ1-6; 8 bases match TRBD1. The CDR3 length is 15 residues. The V and J ends lost 0 bases and 6 bases, in that order; junction bases with no gene match: 2. Germline CDR1 SGHRS, CDR2 YFSETQ. In DNA form, the CDR3 reads TGCGCCAGCAGCTTGGATGGACAGGGTAATTCACCCCTCCACTTT. It is translated as CASSLDGQGNSPLHF.

The chain uses TRBV6-5 and TRBJ1-3; no firm D call. Per the germline V gene, CDR1 is MNHEY and CDR2 is SVGAGI. The CDR3 is 11 amino acids. V dropped 8 bases and J dropped 4 bases, with 6 bases sitting between them. This CDR3 reads CASVRGNTIYF. DNA for the CDR3: TGTGCCAGCGTTCGGGGAAACACCATATATTTT.